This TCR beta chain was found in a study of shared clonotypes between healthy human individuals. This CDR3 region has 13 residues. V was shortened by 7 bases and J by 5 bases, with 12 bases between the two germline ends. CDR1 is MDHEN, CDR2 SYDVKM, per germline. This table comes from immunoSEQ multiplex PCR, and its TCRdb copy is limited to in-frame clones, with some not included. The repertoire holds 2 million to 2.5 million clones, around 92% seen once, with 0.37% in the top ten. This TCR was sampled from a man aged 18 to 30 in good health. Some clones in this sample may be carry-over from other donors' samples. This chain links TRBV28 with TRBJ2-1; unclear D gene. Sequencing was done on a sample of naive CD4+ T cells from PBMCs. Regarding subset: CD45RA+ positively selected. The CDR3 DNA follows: TGTGCCAGCACCCTTATGGGGAACAATGAGCAGTTCTTC. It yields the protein CASTLMGNNEQFF.